The source of this T cell receptor (beta chain) is a study of T cell clonotyping in hematopoietic cell transplantation (dated by TCRdb to about 2021). At the level of the whole study: A total of under 150 blood samples were collected in the study from around 40 consecutive transplant recipients and their related donors. Recruitment of patients was conducted between 2015 and January 2017, and follow-up was continued until late 2020 or death. What the authors observed across the whole study: Broader posttransplant TCR repertoire diversity was predicted by donor and pretransplant recipient Inverse Simpson Index values. Overlap with donor repertoires was found for only a small fraction of recipient repertoires, with over 97% found to appear de novo at the given depth. The sample size was limited, and because cells were not sorted, the contributions of CD4 and CD8 repertoires could not be separated. A decrease in recipient TCR diversity was observed after transplant, and a progressive increase in pathologically expanded clonotypes was seen from day 30 to day 180.

The immunoSEQ assay, a bias-controlled multiplex PCR with V- and J-specific primers, was used to amplify TCR beta CDR3 regions from genomic DNA. In a second PCR step, the CDR3 amplicons were tagged with a proprietary barcode plus Illumina adapter sequences. An Illumina MiSeq instrument was used for sequencing of the CDR3 libraries. The study's own analysis went as follows. Export and quality control were handled in immunoSEQ Analyzer 3.0, while downstream analyses relied on R Bioconductor and Immunarch. Only productive rearrangements in the normalized downsampled data set went into calculating the repertoire metrics. In the normalized cohort, clonotypes with more than 5 templates were defined as pathologically expanded. The Inverse Simpson Index served as the measure of repertoire diversity. To capture all clonotypes, CMV-specificity analyses were performed on the non-normalized data set. The table comes from immuneACCESS by way of TCRdb, which keeps in-frame sequences with V and J called. Part of the clones is missing from these tables; in studies checked, under half for an unresolved V gene and the rest for unknown reasons. The D gene and trimming were derived from the DNA, and the V and J assignments and clone size from that table. The sample profile shows about 12,000 clones; 40% to 60% of them were found once. The ten largest account for 10% to 11% of the sample.

Trimming at the junction amounts to 5 bases on V and 0 bases on J, and the germline ends lie 7 bases apart. Spanning cysteine to phenylalanine, the CDR3 consists of 13 amino acids. The retained sequence is limited to the CDR3, 39 bases, with the frame set at the first base. The germline V gene yields SGHVS for CDR1 and FQNEAQ for CDR2. Blood samples for TCR beta sequencing were given by related transplant donors. Nuclei Lysis Solution was used to extract genomic DNA from fresh or cryopreserved unfractionated peripheral blood mononuclear cells. Note on this clone: Its antigen is unknown. The record has no base qualities; no much larger clone is one base away.

The clonotype originates from a man aged 45-65 years in good health. Some clones in this sample may be carry-over from other donors' samples. What was sequenced was peripheral blood mononuclear cells. The V and J segments used are TRBV7-8 and TRBJ1-2, with the D gene uncertain. CDR3 sequence: CASSPRTNYGYTF. The DNA is TGTGCCAGCAGCCCGAGGACTAACTATGGCTACACCTTC.